This TCR beta chain came from a study of PD-1 blockade in classical Hodgkin lymphoma. About the study: Patients received nivolumab 3 mg/kg intravenously every 2 weeks.

Clones were read by immunoSEQ multiplex PCR, and TCRdb kept only the in-frame ones, dropping some. The data show some 15,000 clones, with 60% to 80% seen just once and more than 20% held by the top ten. The CDR3 is 14 amino acids. The germline V gene encodes CDR1 KGHSH and CDR2 LQKENI. The V and J ends lost 4 bases and 5 bases, in that order; junction bases with no gene match: 2. Study-wide results and limits: Baseline diversity was lower in partial responders and progressors than complete responders.

In regard to this clone: The target antigen is unknown.

Brentuximab vedotin exposure varied among the patients, all of whom had relapsed after autologous stem cell transplantation. This TCR was recovered from a human donor with classical Hodgkin lymphoma. The sequencing used peripheral blood mononuclear cells (PBMCs), collected before the second cycle of nivolumab. J is TRBJ1-6 and V is TRBV18, with 7 bases that match TRBD1. CDR3 sequence (DNA): TGTGCCAGCTCACGCCAGGGGGATAATTCACCCCTCCACTTT. Translated, it gives CASSRQGDNSPLHF.